The clone carrying this TCR beta chain showed up just a few times. The antigen remains unidentified. This sample was included in a study of CD8+ T cells in alopecia areata. Study details: Treated patients swallowed 5 to 10 mg of oral tofacitinib twice daily.

It was cDNA, reverse transcribed from extracted RNA, that served as the sequencing template. The repertoire was sequenced with immunoSEQ multiplex PCR; TCRdb's copy has only in-frame clones and lacks some. Among 110,000 or so clones listed, approximately 38% were seen once. V was cut by 2 bases and J by 5 bases, with 9 bases left in between. The CDR3 spans 13 residues. Germline CDR1 and CDR2: KGHSH and LQKENI. Whole-study results and caveats: Clonality in lesional scalp, especially alopecia totalis/universalis, exceeded that of normal scalp. Sharing of TCR sequences between patients (possibly for HLA-related reasons) was less clear than in mice.

Sequencing input: CD4+ T cells sorted from blood. The chain couples TRBV18 to TRBJ2-5, with D tentatively TRBD2 (6 bases). The TCR was taken from a human donor with alopecia areata. CDR3 region: CASSPNGGETQYF. CDR3 coding DNA: TGTGCCAGCTCACCAAATGGAGGGGAGACCCAGTACTTC.